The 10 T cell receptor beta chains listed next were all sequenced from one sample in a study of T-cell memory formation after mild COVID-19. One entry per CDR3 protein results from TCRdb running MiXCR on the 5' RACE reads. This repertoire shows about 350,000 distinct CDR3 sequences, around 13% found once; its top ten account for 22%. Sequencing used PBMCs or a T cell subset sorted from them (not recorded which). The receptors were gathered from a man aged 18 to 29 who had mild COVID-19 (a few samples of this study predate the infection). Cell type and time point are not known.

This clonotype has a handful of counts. In DNA, the CDR3 is TGTGCCAGCCATACCGGGGGTTCGAACACCGGGGAGCTGTTTTTT. Its protein product is CASHTGGSNTGELFF. This rearrangement joins TRBV2 to TRBJ2-2, with D maybe TRBD2 (6 bases). The length of the CDR3 is 15 residues. Trimming stripped 8 bases from V and 0 bases from J, with 13 bases between. Looked up from germline, CDR1 is SNHLY and CDR2 is FYNNEI.

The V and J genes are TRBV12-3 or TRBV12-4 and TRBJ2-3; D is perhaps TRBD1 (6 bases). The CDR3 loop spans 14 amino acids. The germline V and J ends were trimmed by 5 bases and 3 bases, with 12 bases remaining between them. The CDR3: CASSPVRGTDTQYF. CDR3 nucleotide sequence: TGTGCCAGCAGTCCTGTGAGGGGGACAGATACGCAGTATTTT.

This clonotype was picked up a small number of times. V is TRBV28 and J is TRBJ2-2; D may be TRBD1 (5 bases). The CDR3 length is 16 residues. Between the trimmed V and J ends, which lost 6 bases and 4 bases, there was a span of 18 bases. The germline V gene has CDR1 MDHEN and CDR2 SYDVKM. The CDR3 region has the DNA TGTGCCAGCAGGCCTTCAGGGCAGGCGGTCACCGGGGAGCTGTTTTTT. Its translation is CASRPSGQAVTGELFF.

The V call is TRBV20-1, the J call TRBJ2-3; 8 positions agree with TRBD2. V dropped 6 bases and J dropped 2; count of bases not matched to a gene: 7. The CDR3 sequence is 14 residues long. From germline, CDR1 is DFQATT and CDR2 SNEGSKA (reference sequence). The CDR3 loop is CSAHAGGYTDTQYF. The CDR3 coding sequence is TGCAGTGCCCACGCGGGGGGTTACACAGATACGCAGTATTTT.

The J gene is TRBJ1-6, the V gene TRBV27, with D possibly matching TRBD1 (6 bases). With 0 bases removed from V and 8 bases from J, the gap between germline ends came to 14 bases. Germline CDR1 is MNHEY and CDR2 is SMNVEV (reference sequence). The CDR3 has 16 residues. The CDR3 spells CASSLSGGPLDSPLHF. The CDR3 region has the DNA TGTGCCAGCAGTTTATCTGGGGGGCCTTTGGATTCACCCCTCCACTTT.

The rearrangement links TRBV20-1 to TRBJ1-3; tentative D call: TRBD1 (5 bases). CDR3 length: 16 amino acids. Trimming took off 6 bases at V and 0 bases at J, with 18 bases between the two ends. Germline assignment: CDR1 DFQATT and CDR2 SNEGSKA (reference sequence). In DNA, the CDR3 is TGCAGTGCCCTGGGCGGTTTGGGGGGCTCTGGAAACACCATATATTTT. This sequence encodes CSALGGLGGSGNTIYF.

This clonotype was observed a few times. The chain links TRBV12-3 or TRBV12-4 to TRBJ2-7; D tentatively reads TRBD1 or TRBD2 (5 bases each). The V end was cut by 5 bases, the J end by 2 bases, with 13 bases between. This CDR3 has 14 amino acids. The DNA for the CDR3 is TGTGCCAGCAGTCCCGGGACGCTGACCTACGAGCAGTACTTC. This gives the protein CASSPGTLTYEQYF.

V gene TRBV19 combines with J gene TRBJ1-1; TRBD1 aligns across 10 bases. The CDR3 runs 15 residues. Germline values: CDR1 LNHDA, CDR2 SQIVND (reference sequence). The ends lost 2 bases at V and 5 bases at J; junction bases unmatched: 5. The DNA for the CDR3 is TGTGCCAGTAGTATATCCGGGACAGGGGTTACTGAAGCTTTCTTT. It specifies CASSISGTGVTEAFF.

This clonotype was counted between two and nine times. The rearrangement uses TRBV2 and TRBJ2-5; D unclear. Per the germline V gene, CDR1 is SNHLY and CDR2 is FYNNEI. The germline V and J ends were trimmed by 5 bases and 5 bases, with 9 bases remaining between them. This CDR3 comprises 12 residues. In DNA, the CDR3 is TGTGCCAGCAGTTACACCCTGGAGACCCAGTACTTC. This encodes CASSYTLETQYF.

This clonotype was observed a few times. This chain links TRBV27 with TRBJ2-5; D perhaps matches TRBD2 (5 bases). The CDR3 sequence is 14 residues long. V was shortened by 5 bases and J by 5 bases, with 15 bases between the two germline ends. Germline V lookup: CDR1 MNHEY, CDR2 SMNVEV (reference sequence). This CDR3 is CASSPGLGGETQYF. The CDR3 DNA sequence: TGTGCCAGCAGTCCCGGCCTTGGCGGGGAGACCCAGTACTTC.